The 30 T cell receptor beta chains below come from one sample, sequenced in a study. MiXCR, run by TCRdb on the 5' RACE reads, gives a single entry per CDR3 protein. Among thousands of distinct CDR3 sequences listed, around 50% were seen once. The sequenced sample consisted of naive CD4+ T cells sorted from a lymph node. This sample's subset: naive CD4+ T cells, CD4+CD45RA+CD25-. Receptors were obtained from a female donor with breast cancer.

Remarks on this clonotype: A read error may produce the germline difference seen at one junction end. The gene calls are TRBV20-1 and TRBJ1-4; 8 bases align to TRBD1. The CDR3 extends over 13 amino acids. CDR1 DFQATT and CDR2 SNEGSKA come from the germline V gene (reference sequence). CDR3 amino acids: CSAGDRLNEKLLF. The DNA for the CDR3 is TGCAGTGCGGGGGACAGGTTAAATGAAAAACTGTTATTT.

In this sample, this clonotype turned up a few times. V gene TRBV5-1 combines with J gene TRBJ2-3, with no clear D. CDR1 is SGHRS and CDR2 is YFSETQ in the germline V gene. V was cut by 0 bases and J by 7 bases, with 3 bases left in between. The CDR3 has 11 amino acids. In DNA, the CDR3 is TGCGCCAGCAGCTTGGGATATACGCAGTATTTT. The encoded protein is CASSLGYTQYF.

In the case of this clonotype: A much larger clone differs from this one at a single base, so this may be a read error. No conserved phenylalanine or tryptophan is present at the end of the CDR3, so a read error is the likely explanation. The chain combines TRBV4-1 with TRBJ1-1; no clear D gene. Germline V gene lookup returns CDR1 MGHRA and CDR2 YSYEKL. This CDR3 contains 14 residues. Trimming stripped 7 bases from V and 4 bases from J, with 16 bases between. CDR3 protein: CASNLNPVGTEAFC. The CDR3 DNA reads TGCGCCAGCAACCTGAACCCGGTGGGCACTGAAGCTTTCTGT.

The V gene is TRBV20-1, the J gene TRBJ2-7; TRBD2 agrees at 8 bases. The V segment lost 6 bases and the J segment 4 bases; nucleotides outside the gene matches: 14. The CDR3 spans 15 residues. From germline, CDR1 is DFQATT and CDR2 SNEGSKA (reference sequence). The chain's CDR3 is CSAPVTTSAQYEQYF. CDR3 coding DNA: TGCAGTGCACCAGTCACGACTAGCGCCCAATACGAGCAGTACTTC.

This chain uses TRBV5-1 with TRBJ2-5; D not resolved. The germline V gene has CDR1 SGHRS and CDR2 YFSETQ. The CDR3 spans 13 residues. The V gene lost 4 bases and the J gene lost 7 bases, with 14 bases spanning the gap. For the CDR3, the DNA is TGCGCCAGCAGCCCCGACTCGTGGGGGACCCAGTACTTC. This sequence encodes CASSPDSWGTQYF.

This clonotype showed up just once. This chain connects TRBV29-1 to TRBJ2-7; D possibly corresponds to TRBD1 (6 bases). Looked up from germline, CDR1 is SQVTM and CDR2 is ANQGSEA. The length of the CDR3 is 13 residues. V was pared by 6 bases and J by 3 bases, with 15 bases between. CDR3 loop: CSVRTALGYEQYF. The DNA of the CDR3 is TGCAGCGTGAGGACAGCACTGGGCTACGAGCAGTACTTC.

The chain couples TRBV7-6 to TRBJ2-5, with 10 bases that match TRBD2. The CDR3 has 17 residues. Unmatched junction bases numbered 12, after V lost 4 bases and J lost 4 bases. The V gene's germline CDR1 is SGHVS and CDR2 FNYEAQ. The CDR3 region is CASSYYQIAGGGETQYF. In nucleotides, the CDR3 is TGTGCCAGCAGCTACTACCAGATAGCGGGGGGAGGAGAGACCCAGTACTTC.

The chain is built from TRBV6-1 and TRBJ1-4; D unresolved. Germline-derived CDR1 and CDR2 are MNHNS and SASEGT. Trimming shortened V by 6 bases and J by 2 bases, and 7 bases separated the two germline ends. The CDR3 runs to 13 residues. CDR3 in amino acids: CASRLTTNEKLFF. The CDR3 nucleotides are TGTGCCAGCAGGTTAACGACTAATGAAAAACTGTTTTTT.

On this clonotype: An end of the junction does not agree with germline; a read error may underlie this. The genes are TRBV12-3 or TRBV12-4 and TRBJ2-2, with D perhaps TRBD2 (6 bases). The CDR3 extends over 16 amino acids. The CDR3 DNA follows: TGTGCCAGCAGTGGCCGGGACTCCCCCGTAACCGGGGAACTGTTTTTT. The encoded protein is CASSGRDSPVTGELFF.

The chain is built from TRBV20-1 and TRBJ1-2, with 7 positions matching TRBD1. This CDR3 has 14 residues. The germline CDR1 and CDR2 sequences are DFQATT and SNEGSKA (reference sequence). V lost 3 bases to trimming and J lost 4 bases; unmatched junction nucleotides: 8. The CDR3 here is CSASDDREAYGYTF. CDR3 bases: TGCAGTGCTAGCGATGACAGGGAGGCCTATGGCTACACCTTC.

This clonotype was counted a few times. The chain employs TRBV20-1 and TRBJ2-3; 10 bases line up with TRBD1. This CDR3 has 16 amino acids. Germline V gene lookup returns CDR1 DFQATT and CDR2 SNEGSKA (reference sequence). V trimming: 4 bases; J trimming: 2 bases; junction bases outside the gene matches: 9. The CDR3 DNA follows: TGCAGTGCTACCGAGGGACAGGGGCGTATCACAGATACGCAGTATTTT. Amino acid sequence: CSATEGQGRITDTQYF.

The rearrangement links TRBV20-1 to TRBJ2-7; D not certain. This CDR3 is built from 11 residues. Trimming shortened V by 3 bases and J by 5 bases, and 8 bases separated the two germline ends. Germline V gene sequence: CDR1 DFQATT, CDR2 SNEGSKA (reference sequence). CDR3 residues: CSASRPDEQYF. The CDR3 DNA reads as TGCAGTGCTAGTCGGCCGGACGAGCAGTACTTC.

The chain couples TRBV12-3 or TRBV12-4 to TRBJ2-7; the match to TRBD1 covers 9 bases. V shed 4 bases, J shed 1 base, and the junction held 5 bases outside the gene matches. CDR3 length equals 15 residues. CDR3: CASSSGTGPSYEQYF. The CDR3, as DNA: TGTGCCAGCAGTTCCGGGACAGGGCCATCCTACGAGCAGTACTTC.

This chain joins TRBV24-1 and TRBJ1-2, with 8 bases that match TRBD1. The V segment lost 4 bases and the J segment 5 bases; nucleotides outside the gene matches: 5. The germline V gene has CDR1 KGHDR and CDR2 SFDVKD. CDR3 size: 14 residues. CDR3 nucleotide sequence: TGTGCCACCAGTGACCGCGGACAGGGTTATGGCTACACCTTC. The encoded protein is CATSDRGQGYGYTF.

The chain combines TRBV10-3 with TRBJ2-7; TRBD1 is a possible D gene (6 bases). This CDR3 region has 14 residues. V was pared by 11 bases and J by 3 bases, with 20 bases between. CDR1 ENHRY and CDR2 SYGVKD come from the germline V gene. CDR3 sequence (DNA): TGTGCCGTAACGCCCACAGGACAGTTCTACGAGCAGTACTTC. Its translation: CAVTPTGQFYEQYF.

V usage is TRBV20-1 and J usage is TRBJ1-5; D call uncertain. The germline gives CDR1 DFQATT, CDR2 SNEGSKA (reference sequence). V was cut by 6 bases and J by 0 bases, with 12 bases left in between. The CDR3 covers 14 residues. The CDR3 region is CSAPAINSNQPQHF. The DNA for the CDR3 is TGCAGTGCGCCCGCGATAAATAGCAATCAGCCCCAGCATTTT.

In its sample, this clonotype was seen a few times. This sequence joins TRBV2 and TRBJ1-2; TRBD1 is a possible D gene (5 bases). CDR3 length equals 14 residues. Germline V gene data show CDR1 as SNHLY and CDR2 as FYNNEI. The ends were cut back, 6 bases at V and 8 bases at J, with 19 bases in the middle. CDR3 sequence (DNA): TGTGCCAGCAGCGCGCTGAAGGGCAGGGTCGGCTACACCTTC. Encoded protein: CASSALKGRVGYTF.

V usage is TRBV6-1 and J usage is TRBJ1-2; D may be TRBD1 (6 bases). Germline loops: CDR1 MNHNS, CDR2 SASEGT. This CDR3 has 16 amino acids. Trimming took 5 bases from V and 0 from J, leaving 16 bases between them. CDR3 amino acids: CASSRTATTSNYGYTF. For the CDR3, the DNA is TGTGCCAGCAGTCGGACAGCCACTACCTCTAACTATGGCTACACCTTC.

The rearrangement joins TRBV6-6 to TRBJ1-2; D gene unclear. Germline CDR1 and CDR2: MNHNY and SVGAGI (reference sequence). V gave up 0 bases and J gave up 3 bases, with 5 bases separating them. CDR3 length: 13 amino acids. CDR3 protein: CASSYSGDYGYTF. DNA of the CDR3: TGTGCCAGCAGTTACTCCGGGGACTATGGCTACACCTTC.

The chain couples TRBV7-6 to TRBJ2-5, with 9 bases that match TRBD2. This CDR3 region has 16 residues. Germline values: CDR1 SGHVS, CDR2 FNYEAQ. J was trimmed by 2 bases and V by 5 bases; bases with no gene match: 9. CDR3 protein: CASSRFSGGVQETQYF. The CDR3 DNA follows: TGTGCCAGCAGCCGATTTAGCGGGGGCGTTCAAGAGACCCAGTACTTC.

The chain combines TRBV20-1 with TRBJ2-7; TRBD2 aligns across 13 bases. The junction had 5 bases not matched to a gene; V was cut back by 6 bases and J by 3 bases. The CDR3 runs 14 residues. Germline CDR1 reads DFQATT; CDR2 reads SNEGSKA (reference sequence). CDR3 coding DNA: TGCAGTGCACGGACTAGCGGGAGACACTACGAGCAGTACTTC. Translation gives CSARTSGRHYEQYF.

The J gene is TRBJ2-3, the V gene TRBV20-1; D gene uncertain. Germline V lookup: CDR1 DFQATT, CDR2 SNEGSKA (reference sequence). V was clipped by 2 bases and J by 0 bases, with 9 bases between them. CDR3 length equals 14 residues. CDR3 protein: CSARQSLSTDTQYF. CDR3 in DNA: TGCAGTGCTAGACAGAGCCTCAGCACAGATACGCAGTATTTT.

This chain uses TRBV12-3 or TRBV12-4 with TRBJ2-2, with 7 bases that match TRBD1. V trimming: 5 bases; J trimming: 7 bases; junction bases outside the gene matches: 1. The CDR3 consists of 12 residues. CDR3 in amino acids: CASSGQVGELFF. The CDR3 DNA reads TGTGCCAGCAGTGGACAGGTCGGGGAGCTGTTTTTT.

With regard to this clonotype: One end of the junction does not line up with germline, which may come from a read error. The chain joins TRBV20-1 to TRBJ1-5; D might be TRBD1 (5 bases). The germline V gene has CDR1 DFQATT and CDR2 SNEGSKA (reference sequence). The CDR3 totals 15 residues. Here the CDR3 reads CSARGGADSNQPQHF. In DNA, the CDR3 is TGCAGTGCTAGAGGAGGGGCCGATAGCAACCAGCCCCAGCATTTT.

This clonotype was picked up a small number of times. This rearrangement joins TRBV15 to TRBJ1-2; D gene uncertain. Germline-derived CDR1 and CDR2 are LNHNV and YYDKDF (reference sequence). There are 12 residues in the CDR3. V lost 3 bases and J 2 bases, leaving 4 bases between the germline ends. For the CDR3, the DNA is TGTGCCACCAGCAGGGACAACTATGGCTACACCTTC. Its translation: CATSRDNYGYTF.

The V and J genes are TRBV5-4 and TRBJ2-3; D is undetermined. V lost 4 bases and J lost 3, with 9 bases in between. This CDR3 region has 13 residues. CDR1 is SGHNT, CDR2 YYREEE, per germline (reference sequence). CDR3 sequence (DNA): TGTGCCAGCAGCCCGCAGAGGACAGATACGCAGTATTTT. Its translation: CASSPQRTDTQYF.

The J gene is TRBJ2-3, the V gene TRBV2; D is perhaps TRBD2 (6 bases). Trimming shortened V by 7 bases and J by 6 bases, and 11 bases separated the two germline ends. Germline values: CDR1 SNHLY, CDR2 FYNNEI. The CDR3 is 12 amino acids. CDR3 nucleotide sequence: TGTGCCAGCACAGGTGGGGGGGATACGCAGTATTTT. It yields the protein CASTGGGDTQYF.

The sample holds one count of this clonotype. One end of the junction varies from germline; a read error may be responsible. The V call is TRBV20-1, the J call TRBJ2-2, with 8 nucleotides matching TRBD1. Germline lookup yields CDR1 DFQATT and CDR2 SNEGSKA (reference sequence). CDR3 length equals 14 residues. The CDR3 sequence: CSAEDREDTGKLFF. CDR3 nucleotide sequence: TGCAGTGCGGAGGACAGGGAGGACACCGGGAAGCTGTTTTTT.

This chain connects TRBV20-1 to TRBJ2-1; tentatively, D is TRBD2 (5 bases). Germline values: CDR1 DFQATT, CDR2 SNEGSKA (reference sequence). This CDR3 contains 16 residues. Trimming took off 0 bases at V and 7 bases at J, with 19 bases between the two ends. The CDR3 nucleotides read TGCAGTGCTAGAGATTATTCTGGGCGTTCGGGGAATGAGCAGTTCTTC. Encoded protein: CSARDYSGRSGNEQFF.

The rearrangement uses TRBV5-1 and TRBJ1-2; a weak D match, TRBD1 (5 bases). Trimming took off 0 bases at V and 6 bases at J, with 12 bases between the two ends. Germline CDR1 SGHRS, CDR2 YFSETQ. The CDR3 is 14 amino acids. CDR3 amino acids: CASSLEGPGDGYTF. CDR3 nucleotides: TGCGCCAGCAGCTTGGAGGGACCAGGCGATGGCTACACCTTC.